This TCR beta chain was documented in a study of technical replicates of blood from a few donors. Germline V CDR1 and CDR2: MNHEY, SVGAGI. Trimming left V 2 bases short and J 2 bases short, with 10 bases between. This CDR3 is built from 15 residues. The assay was immunoSEQ multiplex PCR, and TCRdb's table has in-frame clones only and misses some. Of around 79,000 clones listed, 90% to 95% were seen once; the top ten hold 0.25%. Sample: T cells isolated from PBMCs. This sequence was found in a human donor in good health. The genes are TRBV6-5 and TRBJ2-1, with D maybe TRBD2 (5 bases). This chain's CDR3 is CASSYPGVTYNEQFF. Here the CDR3 DNA reads TGTGCCAGCAGTTACCCCGGGGTCACCTACAATGAGCAGTTCTTC.